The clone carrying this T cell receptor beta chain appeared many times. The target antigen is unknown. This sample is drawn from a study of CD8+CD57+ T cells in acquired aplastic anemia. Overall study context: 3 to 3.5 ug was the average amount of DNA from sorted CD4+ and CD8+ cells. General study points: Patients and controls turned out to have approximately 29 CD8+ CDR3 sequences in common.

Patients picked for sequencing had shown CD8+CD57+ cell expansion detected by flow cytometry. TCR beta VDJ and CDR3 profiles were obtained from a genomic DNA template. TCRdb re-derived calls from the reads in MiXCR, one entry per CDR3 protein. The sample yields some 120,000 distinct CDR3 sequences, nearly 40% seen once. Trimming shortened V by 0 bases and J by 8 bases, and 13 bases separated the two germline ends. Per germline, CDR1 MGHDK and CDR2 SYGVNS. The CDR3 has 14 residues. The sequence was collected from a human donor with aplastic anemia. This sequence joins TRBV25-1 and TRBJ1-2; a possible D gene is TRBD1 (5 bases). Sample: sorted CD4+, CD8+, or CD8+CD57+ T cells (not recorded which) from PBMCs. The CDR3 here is CASSEYPGQRGYTF. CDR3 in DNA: TGTGCCAGCAGTGAATACCCAGGGCAACGGGGCTACACCTTC.